The clone carrying this TCR beta chain was counted only a few times. What it binds is unknown. The entry originates in a study of Ad26.COV2.S vaccination and SARS-CoV-2 variants. Study background: As a participant in COV1001, the donor was in the Ad26.COV2.S trial arm.

Indicated treatment: roughly 18 received Ad26.COV2.S at low or high dose, single or two shots; five or six received placebo; per-sample allocation not given. It was on day 63 after the first vaccine or placebo injection that samples were taken. This person who donated was an adult of 18-55 years in Boston. The assay was immunoSEQ multiplex PCR, and TCRdb's table has in-frame clones only and misses some. This repertoire shows more than 250,000 clones, about 90% found once; its top ten account for more than 2.5%. Trimming cost V 0 bases and J 9 bases; bases outside gene matches: 6. Germline V CDR1 and CDR2: LGHDT, YNNKEL (reference sequence). There are 14 residues in the CDR3. General study points: Considerable breadth of spike-specific CD8+ and CD4+ T cell responses has reportedly been documented following vaccination. Total responses of T cells may have been underestimated by the analyses of TCR breadth and depth.

The origin of this receptor is a person between 18 and 65 years old who received the Ad26.COV2.S COVID-19 vaccine or a placebo. The chain employs TRBV3-1 (or the pseudogene TRBV3-2) and TRBJ1-1; 8 positions agree with TRBD1. The sequencing here drew on peripheral blood, taken in a trial of Ad26.COV2.S vaccine versus placebo. CDR3 protein: CASSQDWDRRKAFF. The CDR3 nucleotides are TGTGCCAGCAGCCAAGATTGGGACAGGCGCAAAGCTTTCTTT.